Presented here are 15 T cell receptor beta chains from one specimen sequenced in a study of blood T cell repertoires in COVID-19. This table comes from immunoSEQ multiplex PCR, and its TCRdb copy is limited to in-frame clones, with some not included. The sample consists of approximately 130,000 clones, around 81% of them appearing once. The sequenced sample consisted of peripheral blood. These receptors were taken from a woman aged 55-69 years with active or convalescent COVID-19.

The DNA for the CDR3 is TGTGCCATCTCACACGGGGATAGCGGGAGGGCCGACAATGAGCAGTTCTTC. It codes for CAISHGDSGRADNEQFF. The chain joins TRBV24-1 to TRBJ2-1; 11 nucleotides agree with TRBD2. CDR3 length: 17 amino acids. Germline V gene lookup returns CDR1 KGHDR and CDR2 SFDVKD. With 11 bases clipped from V and 5 bases from J, the junction kept 16 bases outside the gene matches.

The chain is built from TRBV6-4 and TRBJ2-3; maybe TRBD2 (5 bases). The ends were cut back, 3 bases at V and 2 bases at J, with 9 bases in the middle. This CDR3 is 14 amino acids long. The germline CDR1 and CDR2 sequences are MRHNA and SNTAGT. CDR3 nucleotide sequence: TGTGCCAGCAGTGAGAACCTAGCCACAGATACGCAGTATTTT. Amino acids: CASSENLATDTQYF.

The chain employs TRBV28 and TRBJ1-5, with D possibly being TRBD1 (5 bases). The CDR3 covers 16 residues. CDR1 is MDHEN, CDR2 SYDVKM, per germline. Trimming left V 2 bases short and J 6 bases short, with 17 bases between. In nucleotides, the CDR3 is TGTGCCAGCAGTTTAGTGGCAGGGCCTTTACGTCAGCCCCAGCATTTT. Translating gives CASSLVAGPLRQPQHF. Looking up the rest from reference TRBV28 and TRBJ1-5 gives the full variable domain: DVKVTQSSRYLVKRTGEKVFLECVQDMDHENMFWYRQDPGLGLRLIYFSYDVKMKEKGDIPEGYSVSREKKERFSLILESASTNQTSMYLCASSLVAGPLRQPQHFGDGTRLSIL.

The chain recombines TRBV29-1 with TRBJ2-1; 10 bases are a match to TRBD2. Germline V gene data show CDR1 as SQVTM and CDR2 as ANQGSEA. The CDR3 is 15 amino acids. J was trimmed by 7 bases and V by 4 bases; bases with no gene match: 10. CDR3 DNA: TGCAGCGTTGTGGGTATGGGGACTAGCGTTAATGAGCAGTTCTTC. Protein: CSVVGMGTSVNEQFF.

This clone occurred once. The J gene is TRBJ2-5, the V gene TRBV5-4; D may be TRBD2 (6 bases). The CDR3 contains 14 residues. Germline loops: CDR1 SGHNT, CDR2 YYREEE (reference sequence). The V end was cut by 4 bases, the J end by 2 bases, with 12 bases between. The CDR3 spells CASSVTRDQETQYF. DNA for the CDR3: TGTGCCAGCAGCGTGACTAGGGATCAAGAGACCCAGTACTTC.

V usage is TRBV7-9 and J usage is TRBJ2-2; 10 bases align to TRBD2. The V gene end was trimmed by 8 bases and the J gene end by 6 bases; junction bases not matched to a gene: 12. The CDR3 runs 16 residues. CDR1 is SEHNR, CDR2 FQNEAQ, per germline (reference sequence). CDR3 nucleotides: TGTGCCAGCCCCAAAGGGGCTAGCGGGAGTCCCGGGGAGCTGTTTTTT. Translating gives CASPKGASGSPGELFF.

The chain couples TRBV5-1 to TRBJ2-3, with TRBD1 identical over 10 bases. The CDR3 covers 16 residues. After removal of 1 base from V and 1 base from J, the junction contained 3 bases not matched to a gene. Germline V gene data show CDR1 as SGHRS and CDR2 as YFSETQ. In nucleotides, the CDR3 is TGCGCCAGCAGCTTGACCGGGACAGGGGGCACAGATACGCAGTATTTT. Amino acid sequence: CASSLTGTGGTDTQYF.

The chain links TRBV7-8 to TRBJ2-1; 7 bases are a match to TRBD1. Trimming cost V 5 bases and J 9 bases; bases outside gene matches: 4. The V gene's germline CDR1 is SGHVS and CDR2 FQNEAQ. The CDR3 is 12 amino acids. The CDR3 DNA is TGTGCCAGCAGCCTACAGGGGTTTGAGCAGTTCTTC. Its protein product is CASSLQGFEQFF.

The J gene is TRBJ2-3, the V gene TRBV5-1; tentatively, D is TRBD2 (6 bases). Trimming cost V 4 bases and J 3 bases, with 12 bases left between them. The CDR3 runs 14 residues. CDR1 SGHRS and CDR2 YFSETQ come from the germline V gene. Here the CDR3 reads CASSQGLYTDTQYF. In DNA, the CDR3 is TGCGCCAGCAGCCAAGGACTATATACAGATACGCAGTATTTT.

This clone was seen just once. J is TRBJ1-1 and V is TRBV9; D possibly corresponds to TRBD1 (6 bases). V was shortened by 0 bases and J by 1 base, with 10 bases between the two germline ends. This CDR3 contains 15 residues. The germline V gene encodes CDR1 SGDLS and CDR2 YYNGEE. CDR3 protein: CASSVVGGANTEAFF. CDR3 coding DNA: TGTGCCAGCAGCGTAGTTGGGGGCGCGAACACTGAAGCTTTCTTT.

The V and J genes are TRBV4-1 and TRBJ1-2, with D unclear. The germline V gene encodes CDR1 MGHRA and CDR2 YSYEKL. The V end lost 1 base, the J end lost 6 bases, and 6 bases lay between the germline ends. The CDR3 has 12 amino acids. The CDR3 DNA reads as TGCGCCAGCAGCCAAGGAGGGAATGGCTACACCTTC. This gives the protein CASSQGGNGYTF.

This clone occurred once. The chain joins TRBV5-4 to TRBJ2-1; 8 nucleotides align to TRBD2. The CDR3 spans 15 residues. Unmatched junction bases numbered 3, after V lost 0 bases and J lost 4 bases. Germline lookup yields CDR1 SGHNT and CDR2 YYREEE (reference sequence). CDR3 in amino acids: CASSLGSGGYNEQFF. The CDR3 DNA follows: TGTGCCAGCAGCTTGGGAAGCGGGGGATACAATGAGCAGTTCTTC.

The rearrangement uses TRBV6-2 or TRBV6-3 and TRBJ1-5; D gene ambiguous. This CDR3 is built from 13 residues. From germline, CDR1 is MNHEY and CDR2 SVGEGT. The V gene lost 0 bases and the J gene lost 5 bases, with 5 bases spanning the gap. As DNA, the CDR3 is TGTGCCAGCAGTTACTCGAGTCATCAGCCCCAGCATTTT. Protein: CASSYSSHQPQHF.

J is TRBJ1-3 and V is TRBV10-3; 11 nucleotides agree with TRBD1. CDR1 is ENHRY, CDR2 SYGVKD, per germline. V dropped 10 bases and J dropped 2; count of bases not matched to a gene: 7. The CDR3 loop spans 15 amino acids. The CDR3 loop reads CATTGQGVPGNTIYF. CDR3 bases: TGTGCCACGACGGGACAGGGGGTCCCTGGAAACACCATATATTTT.

This sequence joins TRBV28 and TRBJ1-5; 12 bases are a match to TRBD1. CDR3 length: 15 residues. Germline V gene lookup returns CDR1 MDHEN and CDR2 SYDVKM. With 6 bases clipped from V and 4 bases from J, the junction kept 4 bases outside the gene matches. CDR3 in amino acids: CASRGTGGANQPQHF. CDR3 nucleotide sequence: TGTGCCAGCAGAGGGACAGGGGGCGCGAATCAGCCCCAGCATTTT.